This T cell receptor (beta chain) was identified during a study of T cell responses to AZD1222 COVID-19 vaccine. Study-wide results and caveats: Repertoire samples came only from after the peak T cell response. The study found vaccine-associated CD4 TCRs spanning spike, dominant at 160-218 and 743-854.

Concerning this clone: Its target is unknown.

TCRdb keeps only in-frame clones here, not all; method: immunoSEQ multiplex PCR. Seen here are tens of thousands of clones, 80% to 90% observed once, and the top ten hold roughly 2.4%. The CDR3 totals 17 residues. The germline CDR1 and CDR2 sequences are MGHRA and YSYEKL. The V end was cut by 0 bases, the J end by 2 bases, with 14 bases between. The sample consisted of peripheral blood, taken on day 0 of AZD1222 vaccination. The chain has TRBV4-1 and TRBJ1-5; perhaps TRBD1 as D (5 bases). The receptor's source is an adult in good health. The CDR3 protein is CASSQDLGARGNQPQHF. The CDR3 DNA is TGCGCCAGCAGCCAAGATTTAGGGGCCAGGGGCAATCAGCCCCAGCATTTT.